Reported below is one T cell receptor (beta chain). The sample has other DNA sequences that encode this CDR3 too. Only in-frame clones appear in the TCRdb table, and some are missing; sequencing was by immunoSEQ multiplex PCR. The repertoire holds 200,000 to 250,000 clones, with more than 70% as singletons. This sample was included in a study of blood T cell repertoires in COVID-19. Whole-study context: The origin of the acute and convalescent COVID-19 samples was the United States, Italy and Spain. The analysed material was cDNA or gDNA that came from T cells, B-cell-depleted T cells, or PBMCs.

Trimming left V 5 bases short and J 2 bases short, with 12 bases between. The CDR3 totals 14 residues. From germline, CDR1 is MDHEN and CDR2 SYDVKM. This sequence was found in a man at least 80 years old with acute or convalescent COVID-19. Source material: peripheral blood. The rearrangement links TRBV28 to TRBJ1-1; weak D call: TRBD1 (5 bases). CDR3: CASSPTGGNTEAFF. DNA of the CDR3: TGTGCCAGCAGTCCCACCGGGGGTAACACTGAAGCTTTCTTT.